The 31 T cell receptor beta chains below come from one sample, sequenced in a study of long-term antiretroviral therapy in people with HIV. With survey level as its setting, the immunoSEQ assay was v3.0. TCRdb's copy holds only in-frame clones and misses some; the assay was immunoSEQ multiplex PCR. The sample records roughly 28,000 clones, 80% to 95% being singletons. Here the sequenced sample was unsorted PBMCs, taken 3.1 years after starting antiretroviral therapy. Source of these receptors: a young man with HIV.

V gene TRBV15 combines with J gene TRBJ1-2, with D hard to call. This CDR3 has 14 residues. Trimming shortened V by 4 bases and J by 3 bases, and 12 bases separated the two germline ends. Germline V gene lookup returns CDR1 LNHNV and CDR2 YYDKDF (reference sequence). CDR3 region: CATSNTGLYYGYTF. The DNA for the CDR3 is TGTGCCACCAGCAATACGGGTCTTTACTATGGCTACACCTTC.

The V and J genes are TRBV29-1 and TRBJ2-1; TRBD2 might be the D (6 bases). V gave up 1 base and J gave up 10 bases, with 11 bases separating them. Looked up from germline, CDR1 is SQVTM and CDR2 is ANQGSEA. The CDR3 is made up of 12 amino acids. The CDR3 bases are TGCAGCGTTGAAGGTCTAGCGTTAGAGCAGTTCTTC. This gives the protein CSVEGLALEQFF.

The chain combines TRBV27 with TRBJ2-3; D is ambiguous. Trimming took 5 bases from V and 10 from J, leaving 13 bases between them. This CDR3 is built from 12 residues. Germline V lookup: CDR1 MNHEY, CDR2 SMNVEV (reference sequence). Here the CDR3 reads CASSPRSLPQYF. The CDR3 coding sequence is TGTGCCAGCAGTCCCAGGAGTCTTCCGCAGTATTTT.

The chain has TRBV6-1 and TRBJ2-7, with D unresolved. The V gene lost 4 bases and the J gene lost 0 bases, with 13 bases spanning the gap. The CDR3 has 15 amino acids. The germline V gene encodes CDR1 MNHNS and CDR2 SASEGT. The CDR3 here is CASSGFYAFSYEQYF. CDR3 DNA: TGTGCCAGCAGTGGATTTTACGCCTTCTCCTACGAGCAGTACTTC.

This chain uses TRBV25-1 with TRBJ2-1; no firm D call. The CDR3 loop spans 13 amino acids. The ends were cut back, 3 bases at V and 4 bases at J, with 7 bases in the middle. Germline V gene lookup returns CDR1 MGHDK and CDR2 SYGVNS. The CDR3 reads CASSEAAYNEQFF. The CDR3 region has the DNA TGTGCCAGCAGTGAGGCCGCATACAATGAGCAGTTCTTC.

This clone was detected a few times. The CDR3 DNA reads TGCAGCGTTGAAGACAGTTACGAGCAGTACTTC. Translating gives CSVEDSYEQYF. The chain couples TRBV29-1 to TRBJ2-7; no firm D call. Germline loops: CDR1 SQVTM, CDR2 ANQGSEA. V was trimmed by 0 bases and J by 4 bases, leaving 4 bases between them. The CDR3 has 11 amino acids.

V gene TRBV9 combines with J gene TRBJ2-1; D not resolved. This CDR3 comprises 15 residues. CDR1 SGDLS and CDR2 YYNGEE come from the germline V gene. With 0 bases removed from V and 7 bases from J, the gap between germline ends came to 14 bases. The CDR3 region is CASSVDFNKANEQFF. The CDR3 DNA is TGTGCCAGCAGCGTAGATTTCAATAAGGCAAATGAGCAGTTCTTC.

This chain connects TRBV29-1 to TRBJ1-5, with D maybe TRBD1 (6 bases). The CDR3 consists of 13 residues. V dropped 3 bases and J dropped 4 bases, with 10 bases sitting between them. Germline V gene lookup returns CDR1 SQVTM and CDR2 ANQGSEA. The CDR3 bases are TGCAGCGTTGAGGGGGCACCAAATCAGCCCCAGCATTTT. Translation gives CSVEGAPNQPQHF.

The chain couples TRBV9 to TRBJ1-6; 7 bases are shared with TRBD1. V lost 1 base, J lost 7 bases, and 8 bases stayed unmatched. The CDR3 is 16 residues long. Germline-derived CDR1 and CDR2 are SGDLS and YYNGEE. The CDR3 region is CASSVSRDRGNSPLHF. DNA for the CDR3: TGTGCCAGCAGCGTATCCCGGGACAGAGGCAATTCACCCCTCCACTTT.

This clone occurred a few times. V gene TRBV5-6 combines with J gene TRBJ2-7; no definite D call. The germline V gene encodes CDR1 SGHDT and CDR2 YYEEEE. Trimming took 2 bases from V and 0 from J, leaving 0 bases between them. The CDR3 is made up of 11 amino acids. CDR3 region: CASSFSYEQYF. CDR3 sequence (DNA): TGTGCCAGCAGCTTCTCCTACGAGCAGTACTTC. Variable domain in full (rest from reference TRBV5-6 and TRBJ2-7): DAGVTQSPTHLIKTRGQQVTLRCSPKSGHDTVSWYQQALGQGPQFIFQYYEEEERQRGNFPDRFSGHQFPNYSSELNVNALLLGDSALYLCASSFSYEQYFGPGTRLTVT.

J is TRBJ2-1 and V is TRBV7-9, with D uncertain. Per germline, CDR1 SEHNR and CDR2 FQNEAQ (reference sequence). This CDR3 comprises 8 residues. V dropped 7 bases and J dropped 8 bases, with 0 bases sitting between them. The CDR3 DNA follows: TGTGCCAGCAATGAGCAGTTCTTC. Its translation is CASNEQFF. Combining the CDR3 with reference TRBV7-9 and TRBJ2-1 gives the whole variable domain DTGVSQNPRHKITKRGQNVTFRCDPISEHNRLYWYRQTLGQGPEFLTYFQNEAQLEKSRLLSDRFSAERPKGSFSTLEIQRTEQGDSAMYLCASNEQFFGPGTRLTVL.

The chain links TRBV5-1 to TRBJ1-5; no clear D. This CDR3 contains 13 residues. CDR1 is SGHRS and CDR2 is YFSETQ in the germline V gene. V lost 5 bases, J lost 9 bases, and 15 bases lay in between. CDR3 bases: TGCGCCAGCAGGATCGAACCTCGGGGGCCCCAGCATTTT. The encoded protein is CASRIEPRGPQHF.

This rearrangement joins TRBV10-2 to TRBJ2-7; the D call may be TRBD1 or TRBD2 (5 bases each). Trimming shortened V by 6 bases and J by 1 base, and 16 bases separated the two germline ends. This CDR3 region has 15 residues. CDR1 and CDR2 (germline): WSHSY, SAAADI. The DNA of the CDR3 is TGCGCCAGCAGACAGGTCGGGATGGAATCCTACGAGCAGTACTTC. It encodes CASRQVGMESYEQYF.

The rearrangement uses TRBV7-2 and TRBJ2-3, with a weak D call TRBD2 (5 bases). CDR3 size: 15 residues. Germline values: CDR1 SGHTA, CDR2 FQGNSA. V shed 4 bases and J shed 4 bases, with 15 bases lying between them. The CDR3 loop reads CASSSPDAGPDTQYF. The DNA of the CDR3 is TGTGCCAGCAGCTCCCCGGACGCGGGCCCAGATACGCAGTATTTT.

This clone is a singleton in its sample. This chain uses TRBV29-1 with TRBJ2-1; possible D gene TRBD1, 5 bases. The germline CDR1 and CDR2 sequences are SQVTM and ANQGSEA. This CDR3 has 16 residues. V lost 0 bases and J lost 0, with 12 bases in between. CDR3 sequence: CSVEDRQGSSYNEQFF. CDR3 DNA sequence: TGCAGCGTTGAAGACAGGCAGGGTAGCTCCTACAATGAGCAGTTCTTC.

The genes are TRBV25-1 and TRBJ2-3; the match to TRBD1 covers 7 bases. The CDR3 is 15 residues long. Germline lookup yields CDR1 MGHDK and CDR2 SYGVNS. The J segment lost 2 bases and the V segment lost 5 bases, leaving 7 bases of the junction unmatched. In DNA form, the CDR3 reads TGTGCCAGCAGTCCAGGGGGATGGTACACAGATACGCAGTATTTT. It is translated as CASSPGGWYTDTQYF.

This chain links TRBV19 with TRBJ1-5; D remains ambiguous. The CDR3 runs to 18 residues. V was trimmed by 3 bases and J by 4 bases, leaving 22 bases between them. Germline V lookup: CDR1 LNHDA, CDR2 SQIVND (reference sequence). The CDR3 loop reads CASSMSVLGRTSNQPQHF. The CDR3 DNA is TGTGCCAGTAGTATGTCGGTATTGGGCCGTACGTCAAATCAGCCCCAGCATTTT. Looking up the rest from reference TRBV19 and TRBJ1-5 gives the full variable domain: DGGITQSPKYLFRKEGQNVTLSCEQNLNHDAMYWYRQDPGQGLRLIYYSQIVNDFQKGDIAEGYSVSREKKESFPLTVTSAQKNPTAFYLCASSMSVLGRTSNQPQHFGDGTRLSIL.

J is TRBJ2-1 and V is TRBV6-1; D unresolved. The CDR3 loop spans 16 amino acids. Germline V gene sequence: CDR1 MNHNS, CDR2 SASEGT. Trimming took 4 bases from V and 8 from J, leaving 21 bases between them. This CDR3 is CASSASGRAFRDEQFF. CDR3 nucleotides: TGTGCCAGCAGTGCCTCTGGGCGCGCCTTTAGGGATGAGCAGTTCTTC.

This chain joins TRBV5-1 and TRBJ2-1; D may be TRBD2 (6 bases). V was trimmed by 4 bases and J by 0 bases, leaving 11 bases between them. This CDR3 spans 15 amino acids. Germline V gene sequence: CDR1 SGHRS, CDR2 YFSETQ. CDR3 sequence reads: CASSPAAGSYNEQFF. The DNA for the CDR3 is TGCGCCAGCAGCCCCGCAGCGGGCTCCTACAATGAGCAGTTCTTC. Based on the CDR3 plus reference TRBV5-1 and TRBJ2-1, the full variable domain is KAGVTQTPRYLIKTRGQQVTLSCSPISGHRSVSWYQQTPGQGLQFLFEYFSETQRNKGNFPGRFSGRQFSNSRSEMNVSTLELGDSALYLCASSPAAGSYNEQFFGPGTRLTVL.

This rearrangement joins TRBV7-9 to TRBJ1-3; D gene unclear. V was cut by 5 bases and J by 0 bases, with 20 bases left in between. This CDR3 region has 18 residues. Germline V CDR1 and CDR2: SEHNR, FQNEAQ (reference sequence). CDR3 protein: CASSEPRSETGSGNTIYF. The CDR3 bases are TGTGCCAGCAGCGAACCTCGATCGGAGACGGGCTCTGGAAACACCATATATTTT.

This clone came up once. The chain links TRBV5-4 to TRBJ2-1; 7 bases agree with TRBD2. The V gene's germline CDR1 is SGHNT and CDR2 YYREEE (reference sequence). With V trimmed by 4 bases and J by 8 bases, 15 bases remained unmatched. The CDR3 is made up of 16 amino acids. CDR3 residues: CASSLGSGGPFDEQFF. The CDR3, as DNA: TGTGCCAGCAGCCTGGGTTCGGGAGGACCTTTCGATGAGCAGTTCTTC.

The chain has TRBV6-5 and TRBJ1-1; D is perhaps TRBD1 (6 bases). V was cut by 2 bases and J by 3 bases, with 13 bases left in between. Looked up from germline, CDR1 is MNHEY and CDR2 is SVGAGI. The CDR3 is made up of 15 amino acids. The CDR3 sequence is CASSYRGPQDTEAFF. The DNA of the CDR3 is TGTGCCAGCAGTTACCGGGGGCCGCAGGACACTGAAGCTTTCTTT.

The chain combines TRBV27 with TRBJ2-7; TRBD2 agrees at 7 bases. Germline V gene lookup returns CDR1 MNHEY and CDR2 SMNVEV (reference sequence). This CDR3 has 17 amino acids. After removal of 5 bases from V and 6 bases from J, the junction contained 19 bases not matched to a gene. In DNA form, the CDR3 reads TGTGCCAGCAGTCCTGGACTAGAGTGGGAAACCCCCCCCGAGCAGTACTTC. Amino acids: CASSPGLEWETPPEQYF.

The chain combines TRBV15 with TRBJ1-5, with TRBD1 matching 10 bases. Germline values: CDR1 LNHNV, CDR2 YYDKDF (reference sequence). This CDR3 contains 13 residues. J was trimmed by 5 bases and V by 8 bases; bases with no gene match: 3. The CDR3 spells CATGTGVHQPQHF. CDR3 nucleotide sequence: TGTGCCACCGGGACAGGGGTACATCAGCCCCAGCATTTT.

The chain carries TRBV6-6 and TRBJ2-7, with 7 bases identical to TRBD1. The CDR3 sequence is 16 residues long. V lost 3 bases to trimming and J lost 2 bases; unmatched junction nucleotides: 10. Germline assignment: CDR1 MNHNY and CDR2 SVGAGI (reference sequence). The CDR3 is CASSYPLTGETYEQYF. CDR3 DNA sequence: TGTGCCAGCAGTTATCCCTTAACAGGGGAGACCTACGAGCAGTACTTC.

The chain links TRBV6-6 to TRBJ2-2, with D perhaps matching TRBD2 (7 bases). Germline V lookup: CDR1 MNHNY, CDR2 SVGAGI (reference sequence). V lost 11 bases, J lost 0 bases, and 13 bases lay in between. CDR3 length: 14 amino acids. Here the CDR3 reads CAARGGPNTGELFF. In DNA, the CDR3 is TGTGCCGCGAGGGGGGGGCCGAACACCGGGGAGCTGTTTTTT.

This clone occurred a few times. This sequence joins TRBV9 and TRBJ2-1; 10 positions match TRBD1. Germline assignment: CDR1 SGDLS and CDR2 YYNGEE. The CDR3 is 15 amino acids. The V segment lost 1 base and the J segment 6 bases; nucleotides outside the gene matches: 4. CDR3 DNA sequence: TGTGCCAGCAGCGTACGGGACAGGGGCGTCAATGAGCAGTTCTTC. It specifies CASSVRDRGVNEQFF.

This clone was detected only once. The gene calls are TRBV7-2 and TRBJ1-4; tentative D call: TRBD1 (5 bases). The CDR3 has 14 residues. CDR1 is SGHTA, CDR2 FQGNSA, per germline. The V end was cut by 4 bases, the J end by 3 bases, with 9 bases between. CDR3: CASSSGLANEKLFF. The CDR3 region has the DNA TGTGCCAGCAGCTCGGGACTGGCTAATGAAAAACTGTTTTTT.

Only one count was recorded for this clone. The chain uses TRBV6-5 and TRBJ1-1; D not resolved. CDR3 size: 14 residues. The V gene's germline CDR1 is MNHEY and CDR2 SVGAGI. V was shortened by 3 bases and J by 8 bases, with 16 bases between the two germline ends. The CDR3: CASSYSGGRQEAFF. In nucleotides, the CDR3 is TGTGCCAGCAGTTATTCCGGAGGGAGACAAGAAGCTTTCTTT.

The CDR3 nucleotides are TGCAGCGTTGGTAACCGGGGCAGGGAAGATGGCTACACCTTC. This codes for CSVGNRGREDGYTF. The rearrangement uses TRBV29-1 and TRBJ1-2; D possibly corresponds to TRBD1 (5 bases). Germline CDR1 SQVTM, CDR2 ANQGSEA. This CDR3 spans 14 amino acids. Trimming took 4 bases from V and 6 from J, leaving 18 bases between them.

In its sample, this clone is medium-sized. DNA of the CDR3: TGTGCCAGTAGTACCGGGACTCCCGAAGCTTTCTTT. This sequence encodes CASSTGTPEAFF. The chain couples TRBV19 to TRBJ1-1, with a tentative D call TRBD1 (5 bases). The V gene's germline CDR1 is LNHDA and CDR2 SQIVND (reference sequence). The CDR3 extends over 12 amino acids. V lost 4 bases and J 8 bases, leaving 11 bases between the germline ends.